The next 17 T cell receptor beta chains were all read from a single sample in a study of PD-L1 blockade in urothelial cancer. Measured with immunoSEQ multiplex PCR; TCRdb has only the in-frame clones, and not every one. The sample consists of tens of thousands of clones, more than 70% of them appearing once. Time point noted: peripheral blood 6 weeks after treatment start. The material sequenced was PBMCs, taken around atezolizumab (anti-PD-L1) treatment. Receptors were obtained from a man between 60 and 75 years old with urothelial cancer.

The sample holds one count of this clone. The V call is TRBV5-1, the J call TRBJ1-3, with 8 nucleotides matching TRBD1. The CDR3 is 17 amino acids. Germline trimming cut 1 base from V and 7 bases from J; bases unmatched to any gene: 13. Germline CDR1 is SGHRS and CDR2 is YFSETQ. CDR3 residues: CASSLSDQGAWGNTIYF. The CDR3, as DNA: TGCGCCAGCAGCTTGAGCGACCAGGGGGCCTGGGGCAACACCATATATTTT.

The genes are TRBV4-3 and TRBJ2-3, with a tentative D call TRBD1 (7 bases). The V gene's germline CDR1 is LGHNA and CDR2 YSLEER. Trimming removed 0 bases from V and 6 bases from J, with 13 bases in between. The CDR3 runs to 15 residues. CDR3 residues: CASSQDRRGRDTQYF. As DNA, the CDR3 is TGCGCCAGCAGCCAAGATCGCAGGGGGAGGGATACGCAGTATTTT.

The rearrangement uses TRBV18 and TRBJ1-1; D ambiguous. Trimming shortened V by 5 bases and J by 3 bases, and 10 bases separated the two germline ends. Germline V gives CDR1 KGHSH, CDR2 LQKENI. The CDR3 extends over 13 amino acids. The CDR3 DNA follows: TGTGCCAGCTCAGGGTCGCGGGACACTGAAGCTTTCTTT. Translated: CASSGSRDTEAFF.

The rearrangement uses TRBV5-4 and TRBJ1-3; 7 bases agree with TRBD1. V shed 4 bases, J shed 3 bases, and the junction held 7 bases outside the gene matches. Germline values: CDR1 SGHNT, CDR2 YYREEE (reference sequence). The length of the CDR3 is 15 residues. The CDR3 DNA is TGTGCCAGCAGCCTAGACAGGGCAGGTGGAAACACCATATATTTT. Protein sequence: CASSLDRAGGNTIYF.

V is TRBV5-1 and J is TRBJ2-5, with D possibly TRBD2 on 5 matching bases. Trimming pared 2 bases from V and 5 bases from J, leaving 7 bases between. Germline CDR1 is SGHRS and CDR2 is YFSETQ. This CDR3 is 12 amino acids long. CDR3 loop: CASSFGEETQYF. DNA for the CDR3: TGCGCCAGCAGCTTCGGGGAGGAGACCCAGTACTTC.

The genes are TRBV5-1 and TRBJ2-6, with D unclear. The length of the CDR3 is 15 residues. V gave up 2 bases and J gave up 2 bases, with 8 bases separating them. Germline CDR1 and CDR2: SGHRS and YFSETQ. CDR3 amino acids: CASSFGAAGANVLTF. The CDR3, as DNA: TGCGCCAGCAGCTTCGGTGCCGCTGGGGCCAACGTCCTGACTTTC.

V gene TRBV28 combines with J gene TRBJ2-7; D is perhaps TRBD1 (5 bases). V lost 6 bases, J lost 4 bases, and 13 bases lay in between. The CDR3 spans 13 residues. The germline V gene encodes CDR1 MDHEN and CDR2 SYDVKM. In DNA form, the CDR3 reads TGTGCCAGCAGACCGCAGGGTCGGTACGAGCAGTACTTC. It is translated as CASRPQGRYEQYF.

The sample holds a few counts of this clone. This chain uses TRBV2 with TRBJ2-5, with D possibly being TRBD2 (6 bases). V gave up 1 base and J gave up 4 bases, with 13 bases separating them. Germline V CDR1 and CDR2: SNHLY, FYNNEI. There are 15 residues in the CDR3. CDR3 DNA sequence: TGTGCCAGCAGTGAAGTGGGGGGAAGGGGAGAGACCCAGTACTTC. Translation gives CASSEVGGRGETQYF.

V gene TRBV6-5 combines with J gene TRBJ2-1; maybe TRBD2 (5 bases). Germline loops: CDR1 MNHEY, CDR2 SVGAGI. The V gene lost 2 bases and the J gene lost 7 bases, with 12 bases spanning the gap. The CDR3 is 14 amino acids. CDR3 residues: CASSYRGLRNEQFF. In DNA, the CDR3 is TGTGCCAGCAGTTACCGCGGACTTCGAAATGAGCAGTTCTTC.

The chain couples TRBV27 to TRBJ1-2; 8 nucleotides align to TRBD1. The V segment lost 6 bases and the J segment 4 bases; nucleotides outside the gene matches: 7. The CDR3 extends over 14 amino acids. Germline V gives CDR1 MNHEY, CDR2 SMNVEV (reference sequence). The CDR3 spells CASSQDRGPYGYTF. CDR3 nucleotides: TGTGCCAGCAGCCAAGACAGGGGACCCTATGGCTACACCTTC.

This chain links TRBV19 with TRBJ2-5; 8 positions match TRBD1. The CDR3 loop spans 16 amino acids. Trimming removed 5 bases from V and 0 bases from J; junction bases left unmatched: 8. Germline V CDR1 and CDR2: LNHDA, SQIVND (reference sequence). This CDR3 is CASSALDRGNQETQYF. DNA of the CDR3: TGTGCCAGTAGTGCCCTCGACAGGGGTAACCAAGAGACCCAGTACTTC.

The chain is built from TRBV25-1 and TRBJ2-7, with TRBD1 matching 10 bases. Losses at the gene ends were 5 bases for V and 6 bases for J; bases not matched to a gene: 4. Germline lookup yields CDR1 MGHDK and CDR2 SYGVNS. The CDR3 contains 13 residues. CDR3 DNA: TGTGCCAGCAGTCTCCGGGACAGGGGCGAGCAGTACTTC. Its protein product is CASSLRDRGEQYF.

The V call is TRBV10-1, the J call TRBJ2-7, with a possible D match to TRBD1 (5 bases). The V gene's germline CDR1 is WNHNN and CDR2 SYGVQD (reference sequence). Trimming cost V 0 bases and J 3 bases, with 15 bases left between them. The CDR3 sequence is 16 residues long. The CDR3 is CASSESTVGQSYEQYF. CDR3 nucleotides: TGCGCCAGCAGTGAGTCGACGGTGGGGCAGAGCTACGAGCAGTACTTC.

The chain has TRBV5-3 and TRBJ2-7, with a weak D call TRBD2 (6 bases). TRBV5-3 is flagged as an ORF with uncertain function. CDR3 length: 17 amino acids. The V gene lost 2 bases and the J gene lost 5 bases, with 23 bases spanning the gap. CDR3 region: CARSFLPGLNLVHEQYF. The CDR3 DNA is TGTGCCAGAAGCTTCCTTCCGGGACTCAATCTGGTCCACGAGCAGTACTTC.

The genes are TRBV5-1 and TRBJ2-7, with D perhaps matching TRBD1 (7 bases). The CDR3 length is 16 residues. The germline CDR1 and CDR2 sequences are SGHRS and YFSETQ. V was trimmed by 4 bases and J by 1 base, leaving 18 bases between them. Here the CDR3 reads CASSPPGGTKSYEQYF. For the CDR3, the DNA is TGCGCCAGCAGCCCCCCAGGGGGGACCAAATCCTACGAGCAGTACTTC.

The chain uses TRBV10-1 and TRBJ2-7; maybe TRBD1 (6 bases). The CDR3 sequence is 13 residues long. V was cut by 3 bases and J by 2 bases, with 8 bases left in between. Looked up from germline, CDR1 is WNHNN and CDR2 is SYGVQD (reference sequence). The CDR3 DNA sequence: TGCGCCAGCAGTGAAACAGGGACCTACGAGCAGTACTTC. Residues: CASSETGTYEQYF.

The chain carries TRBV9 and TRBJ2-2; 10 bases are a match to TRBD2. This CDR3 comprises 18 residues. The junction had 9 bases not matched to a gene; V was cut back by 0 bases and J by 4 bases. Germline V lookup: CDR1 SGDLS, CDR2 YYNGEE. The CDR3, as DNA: TGTGCCAGCAGCGTAGGCAGCGGGGGGGACCTTAGCACCGGGGAGCTGTTTTTT. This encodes CASSVGSGGDLSTGELFF. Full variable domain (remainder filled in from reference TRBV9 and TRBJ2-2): DSGVTQTPKHLITATGQRVTLRCSPRSGDLSVYWYQQSLDQGLQFLIQYYNGEERAKGNILERFSAQQFPDLHSELNLSSLELGDSALYFCASSVGSGGDLSTGELFFGEGSRLTVL.